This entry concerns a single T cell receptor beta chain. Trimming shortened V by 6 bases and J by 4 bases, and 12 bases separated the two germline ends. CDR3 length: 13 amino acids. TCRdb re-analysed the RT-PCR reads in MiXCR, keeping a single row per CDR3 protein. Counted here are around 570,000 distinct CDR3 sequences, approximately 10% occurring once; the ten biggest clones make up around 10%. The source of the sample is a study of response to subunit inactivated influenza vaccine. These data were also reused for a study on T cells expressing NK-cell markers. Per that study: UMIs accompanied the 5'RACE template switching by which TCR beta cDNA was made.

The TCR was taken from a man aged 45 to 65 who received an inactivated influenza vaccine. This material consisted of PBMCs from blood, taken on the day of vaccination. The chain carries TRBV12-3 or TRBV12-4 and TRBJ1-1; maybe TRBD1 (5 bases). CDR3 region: CASSFGASTEAFF. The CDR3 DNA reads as TGTGCCAGCAGCTTTGGGGCTAGCACTGAAGCTTTCTTT.